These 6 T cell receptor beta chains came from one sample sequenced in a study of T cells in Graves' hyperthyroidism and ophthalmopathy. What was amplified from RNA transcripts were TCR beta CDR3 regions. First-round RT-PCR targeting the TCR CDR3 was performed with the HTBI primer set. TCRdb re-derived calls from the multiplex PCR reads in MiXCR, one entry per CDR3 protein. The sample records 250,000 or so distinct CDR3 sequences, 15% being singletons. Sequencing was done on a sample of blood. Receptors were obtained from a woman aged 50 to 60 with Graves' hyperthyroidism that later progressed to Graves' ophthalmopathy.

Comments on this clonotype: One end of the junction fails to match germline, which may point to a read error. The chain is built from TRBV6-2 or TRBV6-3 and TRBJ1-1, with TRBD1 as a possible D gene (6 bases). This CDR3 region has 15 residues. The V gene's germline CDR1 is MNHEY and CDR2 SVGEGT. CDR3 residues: CASGYSEGGDTEAFF. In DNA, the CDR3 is TGTGCCAGCGGTTACTCGGAGGGTGGGGACACTGAGGCTTTCTTT.

CDR3 protein: CASYPKREESTDTQYF. CDR3 nucleotide sequence: TGTGCCAGTTACCCGAAGCGGGAGGAAAGCACAGATACGCAGTATTTT. The chain couples TRBV19 to TRBJ2-3, with 9 bases identical to TRBD2. Looked up from germline, CDR1 is LNHDA and CDR2 is SQIVND (reference sequence). This CDR3 comprises 16 residues. Germline trimming cut 8 bases from V and 0 bases from J; bases unmatched to any gene: 9.

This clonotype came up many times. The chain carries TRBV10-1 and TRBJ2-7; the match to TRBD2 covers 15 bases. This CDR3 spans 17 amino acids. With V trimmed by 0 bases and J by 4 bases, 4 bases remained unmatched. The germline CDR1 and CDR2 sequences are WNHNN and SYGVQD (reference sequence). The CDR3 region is CASSESGLAGGEYEQYF. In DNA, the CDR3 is TGCGCCAGCAGTGAGTCGGGACTAGCGGGAGGTGAATACGAGCAGTACTTC.

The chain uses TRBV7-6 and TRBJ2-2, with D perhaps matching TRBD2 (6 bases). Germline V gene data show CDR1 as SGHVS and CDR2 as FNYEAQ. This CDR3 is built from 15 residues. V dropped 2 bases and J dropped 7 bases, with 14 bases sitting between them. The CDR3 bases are TGTGCCAGCAGCTTAAGCCAGGGCGGGAACGGGGAGCTGTTTTTT. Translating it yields CASSLSQGGNGELFF.

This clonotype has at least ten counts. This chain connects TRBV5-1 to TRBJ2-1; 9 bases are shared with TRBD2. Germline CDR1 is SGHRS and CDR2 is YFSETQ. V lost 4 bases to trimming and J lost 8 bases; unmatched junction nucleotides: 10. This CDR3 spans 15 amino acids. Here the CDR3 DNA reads TGCGCCAGCAGCCCAGGAGGACTAGCGATAGATGAGCAGTTCTTC. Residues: CASSPGGLAIDEQFF.

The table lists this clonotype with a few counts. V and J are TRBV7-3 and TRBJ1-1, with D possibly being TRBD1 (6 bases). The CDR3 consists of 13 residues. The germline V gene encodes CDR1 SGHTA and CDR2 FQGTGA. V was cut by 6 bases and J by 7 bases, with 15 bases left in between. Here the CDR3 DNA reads TGTGCCAGCAGTAAGGACAGAAATCTTGAAGCTTTCTTT. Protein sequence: CASSKDRNLEAFF.